These 10 T cell receptor beta chains originate from one sample sequenced in a study of shared clonotypes between healthy human individuals. Libraries were prepared by immunoSEQ multiplex PCR; TCRdb keeps only in-frame clonotypes and omits some of them. The sample includes 400,000 to 500,000 clones, around 80% of them seen just once. Sequencing input: PBMCs. These TCRs come from a middle-aged woman in good health. Some clones in this sample may be carry-over from other donors' samples.

This clone has only a few counts. CDR3 in amino acids: CASSLTDRVEYEQYF. The CDR3 DNA is TGCGCCAGCAGCTTGACGGACAGGGTCGAATACGAGCAGTACTTC. The J gene is TRBJ2-7, the V gene TRBV5-1; TRBD1 matches 8 bases. J lost 4 bases, V lost 1 base, and 7 bases had no gene match. CDR1 SGHRS and CDR2 YFSETQ come from the germline V gene. This CDR3 is built from 15 residues.

The chain's CDR3 is CASSESASGHGEQFF. Here the CDR3 DNA reads TGCGCCAGCAGTGAGTCGGCTAGCGGGCACGGCGAGCAGTTCTTC. The rearrangement joins TRBV10-2 to TRBJ2-1, with 8 bases identical to TRBD2. J was trimmed by 10 bases and V by 0 bases; bases with no gene match: 8. Germline CDR1 is WSHSY and CDR2 is SAAADI. The CDR3 contains 15 residues.

This clone has more than one count but fewer than ten. The chain has TRBV7-9 and TRBJ2-1; D gene uncertain. Trimming stripped 3 bases from V and 9 bases from J, with 12 bases between. CDR3 length equals 13 residues. The germline gives CDR1 SEHNR, CDR2 FQNEAQ (reference sequence). CDR3 sequence: CASSLGSASEQFF. The DNA of the CDR3 is TGTGCCAGCAGCTTGGGGTCCGCATCTGAGCAGTTCTTC.

Regarding this clone: The identical CDR3 is also encoded by other nucleotide sequences in the sample. The V and J genes are TRBV7-9 and TRBJ2-7; D call uncertain. Per germline, CDR1 SEHNR and CDR2 FQNEAQ (reference sequence). Trimming took off 1 base at V and 2 bases at J, with 6 bases between the two ends. The CDR3 runs 13 residues. The CDR3 loop reads CASSLGAPYEQYF. CDR3 sequence (DNA): TGTGCCAGCAGCTTAGGGGCCCCCTACGAGCAGTACTTC.

In this sample, this clone turned up many times. The chain joins TRBV11-2 to TRBJ2-2, with D hard to call. The CDR3 totals 14 residues. CDR1 SGHAT and CDR2 FQNNGV come from the germline V gene. Trimming cost V 3 bases and J 1 base, with 6 bases left between them. The CDR3 is CASSLRQNTGELFF. CDR3 nucleotide sequence: TGTGCCAGCAGCTTGAGACAGAACACCGGGGAGCTGTTTTTT.

The sample holds a few counts of this clone. The chain has TRBV15 and TRBJ1-1, with D uncertain. CDR1 and CDR2 from the germline V gene are LNHNV and YYDKDF (reference sequence). CDR3 length equals 14 residues. V lost 7 bases to trimming and J lost 2 bases, with 14 bases between them. The CDR3: CATTLSGLNTEAFF. For the CDR3, the DNA is TGTGCCACCACCCTCTCGGGTCTCAACACTGAAGCTTTCTTT.

This clone was counted once. This chain links TRBV5-1 with TRBJ2-4; 12 nucleotides agree with TRBD2. The CDR3 is 17 residues long. V trimming: 2 bases; J trimming: 7 bases; junction bases outside the gene matches: 10. CDR1 SGHRS and CDR2 YFSETQ come from the germline V gene. CDR3 residues: CASSFGTSGSEGNIQYF. The CDR3 nucleotides read TGCGCCAGCAGCTTCGGGACTAGCGGGTCCGAGGGTAACATTCAGTACTTC.

The chain employs TRBV28 and TRBJ2-7; 7 bases are a match to TRBD2. The CDR3 sequence is 15 residues long. With 2 bases clipped from V and 2 bases from J, the junction kept 6 bases outside the gene matches. The germline V gene has CDR1 MDHEN and CDR2 SYDVKM. The CDR3 spells CASSLGRGGPYEQYF. CDR3 in DNA: TGTGCCAGCAGTTTAGGGAGGGGAGGGCCCTACGAGCAGTACTTC. Looking up the rest from reference TRBV28 and TRBJ2-7 gives the full variable domain: DVKVTQSSRYLVKRTGEKVFLECVQDMDHENMFWYRQDPGLGLRLIYFSYDVKMKEKGDIPEGYSVSREKKERFSLILESASTNQTSMYLCASSLGRGGPYEQYFGPGTRLTVT.

J is TRBJ2-7 and V is TRBV7-7; D might be TRBD1 or TRBD2, each matching 5 bases. CDR1 SSHAT and CDR2 FNYEAQ come from the germline V gene (reference sequence). The length of the CDR3 is 15 residues. V was trimmed by 5 bases and J by 7 bases, leaving 21 bases between them. Here the CDR3 DNA reads TGTGCCAGCAGCCCGGATGGGACCTACCCCACTGAGCAGTACTTC. Its protein product is CASSPDGTYPTEQYF.

This chain connects TRBV5-1 to TRBJ2-7; 8 bases fit TRBD1. This CDR3 is 15 amino acids long. V shed 0 bases, J shed 5 bases, and the junction held 7 bases outside the gene matches. CDR1 SGHRS and CDR2 YFSETQ come from the germline V gene. CDR3 sequence: CASSLEGDRYHEQYF. Written as DNA, the CDR3 is TGCGCCAGCAGCTTGGAAGGGGACAGGTACCACGAGCAGTACTTC.